This T cell receptor (beta chain) is drawn from a study of OX40 agonist ivuxolimab in advanced cancers. About the study: Partial responses were achieved by three patients, of whom one had hepatocellular carcinoma and two had cutaneous melanoma.

A word on this clone: Its cognate antigen is unknown.

Clones were read by immunoSEQ multiplex PCR, and TCRdb kept only the in-frame ones, dropping some. Here the sample spans approximately 92,000 clones, approximately 93% being singletons. Findings and limits, study-wide: At 0.1 to 3.0 mg/kg, clonal expansion of CD4+ and CD8+ blood T cells had occurred by week 6. Compared with CD4+, CD8+ T cells on average had more expanded clones.

The starting material was CD4+ or CD8+ T cells sorted from blood, obtained in a trial of the OX40 agonist ivuxolimab. The sequence was collected from an adult with an advanced solid tumor such as melanoma, head and neck, liver or kidney cancer.

For the CDR3, the DNA is TGCAGCGGCAAGACCACCACGGGCACCGGGGAGCTGTTTTTT. Translation gives CSGKTTTGTGELFF. J is TRBJ2-2 and V is TRBV29-1, with no clear D. V was trimmed by 7 bases and J by 4 bases, leaving 16 bases between them. Germline loops: CDR1 SQVTM, CDR2 ANQGSEA. The CDR3 has 14 amino acids.